Each of the 24 T cell receptor beta chains below was sequenced from the same sample in a study of blood T cell repertoires in COVID-19. Sequenced by immunoSEQ multiplex PCR; TCRdb stores in-frame clones only, minus some. The data hold 400,000 to 500,000 clones, with more than 70% observed a single time. The sample comprised PBMCs or T cells enriched from blood (not recorded which). The source is a woman aged 18 to 35 who had been exposed to COVID-19.

CDR3 nucleotides: TGCGCCAGCCGTGGGACTAGCTCCTACGAGCAGTACTTC. Translation: CASRGTSSYEQYF. The chain employs TRBV5-1 and TRBJ2-7, with 8 bases that match TRBD2. The CDR3 contains 13 residues. CDR1 SGHRS and CDR2 YFSETQ come from the germline V gene. The J segment lost 0 bases and the V segment lost 7 bases, leaving 3 bases of the junction unmatched. Supplemented by reference TRBV5-1 and TRBJ2-7, the full variable domain reads KAGVTQTPRYLIKTRGQQVTLSCSPISGHRSVSWYQQTPGQGLQFLFEYFSETQRNKGNFPGRFSGRQFSNSRSEMNVSTLELGDSALYLCASRGTSSYEQYFGPGTRLTVT.

The rearrangement links TRBV14 to TRBJ2-6; 7 bases line up with TRBD1. This CDR3 is 21 amino acids long. The V gene's germline CDR1 is SGHDN and CDR2 FVKESK. Trimming at V came to 1 base and at J to 0 bases, leaving 15 bases not matched to a gene. The CDR3 protein is CASSQGVPGQIIPSGANVLTF. DNA for the CDR3: TGTGCCAGCAGCCAAGGAGTTCCGGGACAGATAATACCCTCTGGGGCCAACGTCCTGACTTTC.

There are a few counts of this clone. J is TRBJ1-1 and V is TRBV7-3; 7 bases are a match to TRBD1. CDR1 SGHTA and CDR2 FQGTGA come from the germline V gene. V lost 2 bases to trimming and J lost 6 bases; unmatched junction nucleotides: 6. The CDR3 length is 14 residues. CDR3 loop: CASSLLGQGAEAFF. In DNA, the CDR3 is TGTGCCAGCAGCTTACTTGGGCAGGGGGCTGAAGCTTTCTTT.

The rearrangement joins TRBV28 to TRBJ2-5; TRBD2 matches at 11 bases. The CDR3 runs 16 residues. V was clipped by 7 bases and J by 3 bases; unmatched bases: 10. Looked up from germline, CDR1 is MDHEN and CDR2 is SYDVKM. CDR3 loop: CASTSPRLAGKETQYF. Here the CDR3 DNA reads TGTGCCAGCACCTCCCCCCGACTAGCGGGAAAAGAGACCCAGTACTTC.

This chain joins TRBV18 and TRBJ1-1, with D possibly matching TRBD1 (6 bases). There are 15 residues in the CDR3. Germline V CDR1 and CDR2: KGHSH, LQKENI. V lost 6 bases and J lost 4, with 18 bases in between. CDR3 nucleotide sequence: TGTGCCAGCTCCGACCAGGGGACCCGGGCCACTGAAGCTTTCTTT. Translated: CASSDQGTRATEAFF.

Notes on this clone: Distinct nucleotide sequences in the sample also encode this CDR3. The chain recombines TRBV19 with TRBJ2-6; 10 bases agree with TRBD1. The CDR3 runs to 17 residues. J gave up 1 base and V 3 bases, and 3 bases lay outside the gene matches. CDR1 LNHDA and CDR2 SQIVND come from the germline V gene (reference sequence). The CDR3 spells CASSIGQGVSGANVLTF. The CDR3 bases are TGTGCCAGTAGTATCGGACAGGGGGTATCTGGGGCCAACGTCCTGACTTTC.

With regard to this clone: The sample holds other DNA sequences that translate to the same CDR3. J is TRBJ1-1 and V is TRBV28; 7 bases are a match to TRBD1. Germline CDR1 and CDR2: MDHEN and SYDVKM. This CDR3 has 14 amino acids. V trimming: 3 bases; J trimming: 2 bases; junction bases outside the gene matches: 3. CDR3 loop: CASSLGQQNTEAFF. The CDR3 DNA reads as TGTGCCAGCAGTTTGGGACAGCAAAACACTGAAGCTTTCTTT.

The chain carries TRBV10-3 and TRBJ1-1; TRBD1 might be the D (5 bases). V dropped 8 bases and J dropped 1 base, with 11 bases sitting between them. Germline-derived CDR1 and CDR2 are ENHRY and SYGVKD. This CDR3 spans 13 amino acids. The CDR3 DNA is TGTGCCATCTGGGGGGTGGGGAACACTGAAGCTTTCTTT. Amino acids: CAIWGVGNTEAFF.

This clone was observed once. J is TRBJ2-1 and V is TRBV6-5; TRBD1 matches at 11 bases. This CDR3 is built from 15 residues. Germline lookup yields CDR1 MNHEY and CDR2 SVGAGI. J lost 3 bases, V lost 6 bases, and 4 bases had no gene match. The CDR3 here is CASRGGTGGYNEQFF. CDR3 DNA: TGTGCCAGCAGGGGTGGGACAGGGGGCTACAATGAGCAGTTCTTC.

The V and J genes are TRBV23-1 and TRBJ1-5; D is uncertain. TRBV23-1 qualifies as an ORF whose function is uncertain. V dropped 11 bases and J dropped 5 bases, with 19 bases sitting between them. This CDR3 region has 14 residues. This CDR3 reads CAVGREITHQPQHF. CDR3 nucleotide sequence: TGCGCCGTCGGAAGGGAGATCACCCATCAGCCCCAGCATTTT.

The chain combines TRBV7-8 with TRBJ2-1; weak D call: TRBD1 (6 bases). Trimming left V 3 bases short and J 10 bases short, with 13 bases between. Germline CDR1 is SGHVS and CDR2 is FQNEAQ. CDR3 length equals 13 residues. The CDR3 loop is CASSLRLQGEQFF. The CDR3 coding sequence is TGTGCCAGCAGCTTGCGACTGCAGGGGGAGCAGTTCTTC.

The table lists this clone with a count of one. The chain employs TRBV12-3 or TRBV12-4 and TRBJ1-1, with TRBD1 as a possible D gene (6 bases). Trimming pared 3 bases from V and 10 bases from J, leaving 15 bases between. This CDR3 spans 13 amino acids. The CDR3 sequence is CASSFPAGGPAFF. The CDR3 DNA reads TGTGCCAGCAGTTTCCCGGCGGGGGGCCCAGCTTTCTTT.

The chain carries TRBV4-3 and TRBJ1-2, with TRBD1 identical over 9 bases. The CDR3 has 16 amino acids. Trimming at V came to 3 bases and at J to 7 bases, leaving 12 bases not matched to a gene. CDR1 and CDR2 (germline): LGHNA, YSLEER. The CDR3 DNA reads as TGCGCCAGCAGCCAGCAAACCAGGACAGGGGAGGGTGGCTACACCTTC. Translating gives CASSQQTRTGEGGYTF.

The CDR3 sequence: CASSGNLQRGSPLHF. For the CDR3, the DNA is TGTGCCAGCAGCGGGAACCTCCAACGCGGATCACCCCTCCACTTT. The chain is built from TRBV2 and TRBJ1-6, with D uncertain. Germline V lookup: CDR1 SNHLY, CDR2 FYNNEI. V was clipped by 6 bases and J by 10 bases, with 19 bases between them. The CDR3 contains 15 residues.

This chain connects TRBV6-5 to TRBJ2-2, with D tentatively TRBD1 (6 bases). The CDR3 is 14 residues long. Trimming cost V 2 bases and J 4 bases, with 8 bases left between them. Germline V gives CDR1 MNHEY, CDR2 SVGAGI. CDR3: CASSYVRGTGELFF. The CDR3 DNA reads as TGTGCCAGCAGTTACGTCAGGGGCACCGGGGAGCTGTTTTTT.

This rearrangement joins TRBV10-3 to TRBJ2-3; 8 bases map to TRBD2. V lost 7 bases to trimming and J lost 2 bases; unmatched junction nucleotides: 11. Germline V gene lookup returns CDR1 ENHRY and CDR2 SYGVKD. This CDR3 has 16 residues. As DNA, the CDR3 is TGTGCCATCAAAGTCTCCCTAGCGGGCGCCACAGATACGCAGTATTTT. It translates to CAIKVSLAGATDTQYF.

This clone was seen only once. V is TRBV7-2 and J is TRBJ1-2; D perhaps matches TRBD1 (5 bases). The V end was cut by 0 bases, the J end by 7 bases, with 15 bases between. CDR3 length equals 15 residues. CDR1 and CDR2 (germline): SGHTA, FQGNSA. The CDR3 loop reads CASSLAVWGRSGYTF. CDR3 DNA: TGTGCCAGCAGCTTAGCGGTGTGGGGCAGGTCTGGCTACACCTTC.

CDR3: CAARDRGTDTQYF. CDR3 bases: TGTGCCGCCCGGGACAGGGGCACAGATACGCAGTATTTT. J is TRBJ2-3 and V is TRBV24-1; 9 bases map to TRBD1. With 12 bases clipped from V and 1 base from J, the junction kept 4 bases outside the gene matches. The CDR3 is 13 residues long. From germline, CDR1 is KGHDR and CDR2 SFDVKD.

The rearrangement uses TRBV19 and TRBJ2-1, with 7 bases that match TRBD2. CDR3 length equals 14 residues. Germline V gene sequence: CDR1 LNHDA, CDR2 SQIVND (reference sequence). J lost 8 bases, V lost 3 bases, and 7 bases had no gene match. In DNA, the CDR3 is TGTGCCAGTAGTATCTGGACTAGTCGCCATGAGCAGTTCTTC. Its translation is CASSIWTSRHEQFF.

The rearrangement joins TRBV6-5 to TRBJ2-1; TRBD2 matches 7 bases. The CDR3 loop spans 15 amino acids. Trimming at V came to 7 bases and at J to 4 bases, leaving 10 bases not matched to a gene. Looked up from germline, CDR1 is MNHEY and CDR2 is SVGAGI. The CDR3 sequence: CASIFGLEIYNEQFF. Here the CDR3 DNA reads TGTGCCAGCATTTTTGGACTAGAGATTTACAATGAGCAGTTCTTC.

The chain has TRBV4-1 and TRBJ2-1; D is unresolved. V dropped 2 bases and J dropped 3 bases, with 14 bases sitting between them. Germline V gene data show CDR1 as MGHRA and CDR2 as YSYEKL. The CDR3 totals 16 residues. CDR3 in DNA: TGCGCCAGCAGCCAATTCGAGCACTTACGCTACAATGAGCAGTTCTTC. Residues: CASSQFEHLRYNEQFF.

The V and J genes are TRBV24-1 and TRBJ1-5, with 10 positions matching TRBD1. With 2 bases clipped from V and 6 bases from J, the junction kept 3 bases outside the gene matches. The CDR3 totals 15 residues. Germline-derived CDR1 and CDR2 are KGHDR and SFDVKD. CDR3 region: CATSDSRQGAQPQHF. In DNA, the CDR3 is TGTGCCACCAGTGATTCAAGACAGGGGGCTCAGCCCCAGCATTTT.

This chain joins TRBV6-5 and TRBJ2-1; D perhaps matches TRBD2 (5 bases). Per the germline V gene, CDR1 is MNHEY and CDR2 is SVGAGI. Trimming removed 6 bases from V and 7 bases from J, with 13 bases in between. The CDR3 is 13 amino acids. CDR3 DNA sequence: TGTGCCAGCAGCGGACTCTTAGGGAATGAGCAGTTCTTC. It is translated as CASSGLLGNEQFF.

The chain couples TRBV30 to TRBJ1-5; D may be TRBD1 (6 bases). The CDR3 is 18 residues long. The germline CDR1 and CDR2 sequences are GTSNPN and SVGIG (reference sequence). V lost 1 base to trimming and J lost 0 bases, with 19 bases between them. The CDR3 DNA follows: TGTGCCTGGAGTGCCCCGCCGGGGGGGCCGAATAGCAATCAGCCCCAGCATTTT. Translating gives CAWSAPPGGPNSNQPQHF. Variable domain in full (rest from reference TRBV30 and TRBJ1-5): SQTIHQWPATLVQPVGSPLSLECTVEGTSNPNLYWYRQAAGRGLQLLFYSVGIGQISSEVPQNLSASRPQDRQFILSSKKLLLSDSGFYLCAWSAPPGGPNSNQPQHFGDGTRLSIL.